This T cell receptor (beta chain) is from a study of blood T cell repertoires in COVID-19. About the research overall: Specimens from acute and convalescent COVID-19 originated in the United States, Italy and Spain. T cells, B-cell-depleted T cells, or PBMCs supplied cDNA or gDNA.

V was shortened by 10 bases and J by 10 bases, with 32 bases between the two germline ends. CDR3 length: 17 residues. Germline V gene sequence: CDR1 SGHTA, CDR2 FQGNSA. Authors' methods: Estimation of nucleated cell counts relied on the amplification of reference gene primers. TCRdb's copy holds only in-frame clones and misses some; the assay was immunoSEQ multiplex PCR. Clone size and V and J calls were adopted from that table, with D and trimming inferred from the DNA. The table lists 70,000 to 95,000 clones, 85% to 90% of them singletons. This sequence originates from a woman older than 75 with active COVID-19. Source material: peripheral blood. The chain is built from TRBV7-2 and TRBJ2-1; TRBD2 might be the D (7 bases). CDR3 sequence reads: CATYVGPSGHPGDEQFF. In DNA, the CDR3 is TGTGCCACCTATGTTGGGCCTAGCGGACACCCAGGGGACGAGCAGTTCTTC.